What follows is one T cell receptor (beta chain) and its context. The target antigen is unknown. The data were obtained in a study of cytomegalovirus exposure and HLA in healthy donors. Researchers ran the PCR with 60 Vbeta and 13 Jbeta primers. Sequencing was performed with immunoSEQ multiplex PCR; in TCRdb, only in-frame clones are kept and a portion is missing. The sample holds approximately 170,000 clones, about 70% seen once. Whole-study results and caveats: A cluster of highly shared sequence variants was likely a sequencing artifact. Usually a TCR sequence was rare, but some public TCRs were found in many donors. Within a later analysis, the majority of CMV-associated TCR beta chains appeared HLA-restricted.

Input material: PBMCs. The TCR originated in a middle-aged woman in good health and CMV-seropositive.

The CDR3 bases are TGTGCCAGCAGCCCTAGGACAGGGGCACGGGGCTACACCTTC. As protein: CASSPRTGARGYTF. The V call is TRBV4-2, the J call TRBJ1-2, with 9 bases matching TRBD1. CDR1 is LGHNA, CDR2 YNFKEQ, per germline. V was pared by 4 bases and J by 8 bases, with 8 bases of the junction left unmatched. This CDR3 comprises 14 residues.